This TCR beta chain was observed in a study of blood T cell repertoires in COVID-19. About the research overall: Both acute and convalescent COVID-19 samples were obtained from the United States, Italy and Spain. T cells, B-cell-depleted T cells, or PBMCs provided the cDNA or gDNA that served as material.

Authors' processing steps: Estimated nucleated cell counts came from reference gene primer amplification. Profiled with immunoSEQ multiplex PCR; TCRdb holds only in-frame clones, not every one. D and trimming were read from the DNA, whereas the V and J calls and clone size are those reported in that table. Of approximately 100,000 clones listed, under 85% were seen once; the top ten hold around 12%. This clone came up a few times. The sequence was obtained from a human donor in a cohort sampled during active COVID-19. Material for sequencing was peripheral blood.

The CDR3 reads CASSRLLANTEAFF. CDR3 DNA sequence: TGTGCCAGCAGCCGGTTATTGGCGAACACTGAAGCTTTCTTT. This chain links TRBV4-2 with TRBJ1-1; D gene uncertain. CDR3 length: 14 amino acids. Trimming removed 4 bases at V and 1 base at J, with 10 bases between. CDR1 is LGHNA, CDR2 YNFKEQ, per germline.